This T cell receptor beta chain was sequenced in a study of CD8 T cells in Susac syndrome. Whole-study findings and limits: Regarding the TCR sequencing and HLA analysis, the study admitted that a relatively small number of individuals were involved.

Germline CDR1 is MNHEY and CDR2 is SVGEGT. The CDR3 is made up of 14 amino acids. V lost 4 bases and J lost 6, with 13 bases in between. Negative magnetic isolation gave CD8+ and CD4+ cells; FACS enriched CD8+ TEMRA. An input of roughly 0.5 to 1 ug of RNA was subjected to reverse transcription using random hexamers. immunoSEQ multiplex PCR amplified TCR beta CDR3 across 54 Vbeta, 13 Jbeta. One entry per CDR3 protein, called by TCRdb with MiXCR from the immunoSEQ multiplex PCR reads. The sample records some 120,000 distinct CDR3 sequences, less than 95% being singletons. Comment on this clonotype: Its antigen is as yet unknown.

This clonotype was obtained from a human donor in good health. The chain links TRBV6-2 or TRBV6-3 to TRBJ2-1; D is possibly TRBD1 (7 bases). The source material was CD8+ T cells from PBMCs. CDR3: CASSFRGAINEQFF. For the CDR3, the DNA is TGTGCCAGCAGTTTCAGGGGGGCCATCAATGAGCAGTTCTTC.